The clone carrying this TCR beta chain was observed a single time. What it binds is not known. These data are taken from a study of blood T cells in healthy people across ages. Regarding the study as a whole: Both higher diversity and more naive CD4+ cells marked long-lived donors when set against aged donors. TCR beta diversity, measured per million T cells, fell in a roughly linear way with age.

A sample-barcoded 5' primer and a J-beta primer mix were used in a second PCR of about 7 to 12 cycles. Each cDNA molecule carried a tag from a template-switch adaptor that contained 12 random nucleotides. TCRdb independently ran MiXCR on the 5' RACE reads; one entry per CDR3 protein. Counted here are about 1.8 million distinct CDR3 sequences, around 50% occurring once; the ten biggest clones make up around 2.1%. Germline V gene data show CDR1 as SEHNR and CDR2 as FQNEAQ (reference sequence). V lost 6 bases and J lost 2, with 18 bases in between. CDR3 length equals 16 residues. Healthy Caucasians from Russia aged about 6 to 90 served as donors.

The TCR sequence derives from a woman in her forties in good health. Sequencing was performed on blood. This chain uses TRBV7-9 with TRBJ2-3; tentative D call: TRBD2 (5 bases). The CDR3 DNA reads as TGTGCCAGCAGACAAATCCGAGGGATCCACACAGATACGCAGTATTTT. Translation gives CASRQIRGIHTDTQYF. The complete variable domain, with remaining parts taken from reference TRBV7-9 and TRBJ2-3, reads DTGVSQNPRHKITKRGQNVTFRCDPISEHNRLYWYRQTLGQGPEFLTYFQNEAQLEKSRLLSDRFSAERPKGSFSTLEIQRTEQGDSAMYLCASRQIRGIHTDTQYFGPGTRLTVL.